This T cell receptor beta chain was observed in a study of T-cell reconstitution after alpha-beta-depleted transplantation in children. The CDR3 contains 14 residues. Germline assignment: CDR1 MNHEY and CDR2 SMNVEV (reference sequence). Between the trimmed V and J ends, which lost 3 bases and 7 bases, there was a span of 12 bases. TCRbeta library construction was performed incorporating unique molecular identifiers. TCRdb ran MiXCR on the PCR reads and lists one entry per CDR3 protein. The sample holds over 400,000 distinct CDR3 sequences, under 15% seen once. The sample in question was PBMCs from the stem cell graft donor, obtained from the stem cell graft. This clonotype was sampled from a human donor who donated a stem cell graft to a child with combined immunodeficiency. The V and J genes are TRBV27 and TRBJ1-4, with a tentative D call TRBD1 (5 bases). The DNA of the CDR3 is TGTGCCAGCAGTTTCACAGGAACGGGTGAAAAACTGTTTTTT. As protein: CASSFTGTGEKLFF.